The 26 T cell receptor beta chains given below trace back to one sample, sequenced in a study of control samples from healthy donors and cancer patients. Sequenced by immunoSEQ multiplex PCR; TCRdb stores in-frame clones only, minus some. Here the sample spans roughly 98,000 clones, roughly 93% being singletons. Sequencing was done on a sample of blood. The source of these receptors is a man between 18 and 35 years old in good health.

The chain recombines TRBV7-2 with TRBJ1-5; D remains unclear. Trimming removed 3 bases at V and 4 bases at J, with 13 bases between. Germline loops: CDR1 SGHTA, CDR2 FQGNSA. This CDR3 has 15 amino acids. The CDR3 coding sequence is TGTGCCAGCAGCTTTGTGGCAGAGCAGAATCAGCCCCAGCATTTT. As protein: CASSFVAEQNQPQHF.

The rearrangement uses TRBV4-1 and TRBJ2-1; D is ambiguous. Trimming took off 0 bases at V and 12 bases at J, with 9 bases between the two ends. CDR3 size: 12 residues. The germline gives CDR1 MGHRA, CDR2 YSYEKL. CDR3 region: CASSQDGVMQFF. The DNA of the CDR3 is TGCGCCAGCAGCCAAGATGGGGTTATGCAGTTCTTC.

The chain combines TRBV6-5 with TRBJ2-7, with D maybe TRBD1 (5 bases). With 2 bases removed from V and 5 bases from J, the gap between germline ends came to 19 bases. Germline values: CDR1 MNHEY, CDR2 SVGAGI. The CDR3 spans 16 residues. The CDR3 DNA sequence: TGTGCCAGCAGTTACGTGGGGCCGTTTGGAGAGAACGAGCAGTACTTC. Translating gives CASSYVGPFGENEQYF.

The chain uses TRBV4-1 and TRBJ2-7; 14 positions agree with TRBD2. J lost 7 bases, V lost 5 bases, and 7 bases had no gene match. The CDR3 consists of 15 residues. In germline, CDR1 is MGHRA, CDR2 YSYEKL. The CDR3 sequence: CASSKGLAGAGEQYF. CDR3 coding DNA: TGCGCCAGCAGCAAGGGACTAGCGGGGGCGGGGGAGCAGTACTTC.

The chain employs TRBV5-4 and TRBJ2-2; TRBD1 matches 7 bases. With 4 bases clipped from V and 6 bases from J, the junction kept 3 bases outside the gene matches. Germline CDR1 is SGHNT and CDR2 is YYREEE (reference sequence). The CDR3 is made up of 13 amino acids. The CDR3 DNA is TGTGCCAGCAGCCCGACAGGGCCCGGGGAGCTGTTTTTT. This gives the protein CASSPTGPGELFF.

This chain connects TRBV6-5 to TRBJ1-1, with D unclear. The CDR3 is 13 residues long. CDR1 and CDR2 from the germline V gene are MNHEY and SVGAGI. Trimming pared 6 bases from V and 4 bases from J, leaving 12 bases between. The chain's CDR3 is CASSNLRGTEAFF. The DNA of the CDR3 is TGTGCCAGCAGCAACCTCCGGGGCACTGAAGCTTTCTTT.

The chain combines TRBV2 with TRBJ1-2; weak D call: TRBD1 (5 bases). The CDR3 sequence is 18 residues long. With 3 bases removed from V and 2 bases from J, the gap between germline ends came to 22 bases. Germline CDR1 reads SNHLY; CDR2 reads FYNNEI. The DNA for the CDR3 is TGTGCCAGCAGTGACTCCACCGGAGGCCCCGACAGAAACTATGGCTACACCTTC. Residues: CASSDSTGGPDRNYGYTF.

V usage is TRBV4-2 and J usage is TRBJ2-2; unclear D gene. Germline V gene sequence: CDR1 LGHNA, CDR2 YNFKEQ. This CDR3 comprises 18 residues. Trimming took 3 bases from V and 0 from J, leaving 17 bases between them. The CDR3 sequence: CASSQPEMIRANTGELFF. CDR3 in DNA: TGTGCCAGCAGCCAGCCGGAAATGATACGCGCGAACACCGGGGAGCTGTTTTTT.

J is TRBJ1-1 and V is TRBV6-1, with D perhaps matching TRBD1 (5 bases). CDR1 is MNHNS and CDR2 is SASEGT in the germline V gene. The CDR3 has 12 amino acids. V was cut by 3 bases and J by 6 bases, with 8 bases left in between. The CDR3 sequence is CASSELGAEAFF. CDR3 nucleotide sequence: TGTGCCAGCAGTGAGTTGGGGGCTGAAGCTTTCTTT.

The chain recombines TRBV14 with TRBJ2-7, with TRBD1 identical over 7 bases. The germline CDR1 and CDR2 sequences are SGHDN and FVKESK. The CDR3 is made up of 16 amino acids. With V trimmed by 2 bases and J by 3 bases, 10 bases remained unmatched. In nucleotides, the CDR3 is TGTGCCAGCAGCCAATACCGGGACAGCTTCTTCTACGAGCAGTACTTC. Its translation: CASSQYRDSFFYEQYF.

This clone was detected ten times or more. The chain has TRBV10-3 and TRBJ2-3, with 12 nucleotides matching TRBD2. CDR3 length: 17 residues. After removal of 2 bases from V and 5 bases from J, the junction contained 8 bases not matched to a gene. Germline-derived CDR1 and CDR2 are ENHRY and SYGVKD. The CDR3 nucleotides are TGTGCCATCAGTGAGCTGGAATCTAGCGGGAGGGAAGATACGCAGTATTTT. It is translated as CAISELESSGREDTQYF.

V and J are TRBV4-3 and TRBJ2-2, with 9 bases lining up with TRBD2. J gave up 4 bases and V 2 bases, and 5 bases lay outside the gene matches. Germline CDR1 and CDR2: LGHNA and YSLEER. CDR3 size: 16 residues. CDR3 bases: TGCGCCAGCAGCCAAATAGCGGGAGTCGGCACCGGGGAGCTGTTTTTT. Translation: CASSQIAGVGTGELFF.

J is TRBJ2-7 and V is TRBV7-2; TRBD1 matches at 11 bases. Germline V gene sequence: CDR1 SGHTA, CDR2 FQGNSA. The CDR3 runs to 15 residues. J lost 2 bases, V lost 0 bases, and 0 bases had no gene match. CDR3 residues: CASSLAGQGAYEQYF. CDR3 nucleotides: TGTGCCAGCAGCTTAGCGGGACAGGGGGCCTACGAGCAGTACTTC.

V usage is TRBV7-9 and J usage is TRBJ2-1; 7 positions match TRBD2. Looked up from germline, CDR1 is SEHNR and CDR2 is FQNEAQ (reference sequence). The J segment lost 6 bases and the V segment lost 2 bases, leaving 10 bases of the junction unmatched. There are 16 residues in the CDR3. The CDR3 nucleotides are TGTGCCAGCAGCTTAAGTTACCAGCGGGGTTTCAATGAGCAGTTCTTC. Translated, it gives CASSLSYQRGFNEQFF.

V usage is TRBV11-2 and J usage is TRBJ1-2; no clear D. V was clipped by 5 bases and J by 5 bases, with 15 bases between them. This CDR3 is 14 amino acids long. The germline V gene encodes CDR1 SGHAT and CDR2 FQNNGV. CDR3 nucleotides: TGTGCCAGCAGCCTGGATTCGCCCGTATATGGCTACACCTTC. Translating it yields CASSLDSPVYGYTF. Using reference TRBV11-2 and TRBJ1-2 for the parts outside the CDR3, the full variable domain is EAGVAQSPRYKIIEKRQSVAFWCNPISGHATLYWYQQILGQGPKLLIQFQNNGVVDDSQLPKDRFSAERLKGVDSTLKIQPAKLEDSAVYLCASSLDSPVYGYTFGSGTRLTVV.

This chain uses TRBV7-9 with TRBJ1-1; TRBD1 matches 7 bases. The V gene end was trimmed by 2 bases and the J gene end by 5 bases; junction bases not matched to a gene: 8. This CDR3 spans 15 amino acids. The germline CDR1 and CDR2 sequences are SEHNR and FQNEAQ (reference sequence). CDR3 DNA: TGTGCCAGCAGCTTAAAGACAGGGATGGGTACTGAAGCTTTCTTT. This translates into CASSLKTGMGTEAFF.

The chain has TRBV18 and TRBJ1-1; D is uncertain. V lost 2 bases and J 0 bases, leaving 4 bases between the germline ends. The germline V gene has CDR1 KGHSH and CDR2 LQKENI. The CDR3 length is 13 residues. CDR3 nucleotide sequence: TGTGCCAGCTCACCAGGGATGAACACTGAAGCTTTCTTT. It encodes CASSPGMNTEAFF.

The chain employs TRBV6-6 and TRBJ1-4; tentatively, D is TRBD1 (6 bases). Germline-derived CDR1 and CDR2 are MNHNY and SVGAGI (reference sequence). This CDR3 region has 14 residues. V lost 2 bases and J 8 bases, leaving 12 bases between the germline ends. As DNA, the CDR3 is TGTGCCAGCAGTTACCTGGGGGCGGAAGAAAAACTGTTTTTT. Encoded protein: CASSYLGAEEKLFF.

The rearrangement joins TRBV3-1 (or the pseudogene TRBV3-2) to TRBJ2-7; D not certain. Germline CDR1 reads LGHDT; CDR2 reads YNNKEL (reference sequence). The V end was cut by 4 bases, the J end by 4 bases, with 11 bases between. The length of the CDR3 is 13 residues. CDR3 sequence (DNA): TGTGCCAGCAGCCCGGGCGTAGGGTACGAGCAGTACTTC. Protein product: CASSPGVGYEQYF.

The CDR3 loop reads CASSIPGGGSSTGELFF. The CDR3 bases are TGTGCCAGCAGCATTCCGGGCGGGGGGTCGAGCACCGGGGAGCTGTTTTTT. The genes are TRBV5-4 and TRBJ2-2; 8 bases map to TRBD2. Germline CDR1 SGHNT, CDR2 YYREEE (reference sequence). The CDR3 spans 17 residues. The ends lost 4 bases at V and 4 bases at J; junction bases unmatched: 12.

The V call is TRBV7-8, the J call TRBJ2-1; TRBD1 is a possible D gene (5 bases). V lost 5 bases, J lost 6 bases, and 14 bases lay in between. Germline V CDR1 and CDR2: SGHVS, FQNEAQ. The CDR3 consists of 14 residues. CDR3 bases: TGTGCCAGCAGCCCTCGTGCAGGGCCCAATGAGCAGTTCTTC. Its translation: CASSPRAGPNEQFF.

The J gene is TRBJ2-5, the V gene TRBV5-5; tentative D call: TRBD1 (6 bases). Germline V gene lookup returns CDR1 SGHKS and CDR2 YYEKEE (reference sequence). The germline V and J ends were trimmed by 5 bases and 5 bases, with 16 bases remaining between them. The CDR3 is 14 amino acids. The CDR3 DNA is TGTGCCAGCAGGACTAACAGGGTTCGGGAGACCCAGTACTTC. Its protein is CASRTNRVRETQYF.

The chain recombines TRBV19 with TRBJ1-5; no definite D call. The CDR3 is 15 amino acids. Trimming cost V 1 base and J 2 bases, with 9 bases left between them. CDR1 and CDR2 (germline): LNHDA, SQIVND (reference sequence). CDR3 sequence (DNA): TGTGCCAGTAGTATAGTCAACAAGGGCAATCAGCCCCAGCATTTT. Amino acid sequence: CASSIVNKGNQPQHF.

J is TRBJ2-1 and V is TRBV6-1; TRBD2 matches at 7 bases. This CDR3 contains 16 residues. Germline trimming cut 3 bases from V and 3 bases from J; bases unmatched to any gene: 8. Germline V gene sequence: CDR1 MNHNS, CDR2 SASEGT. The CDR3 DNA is TGTGCCAGCAGTGAGTTGGAGGCGGGGGACTACAATGAGCAGTTCTTC. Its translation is CASSELEAGDYNEQFF.

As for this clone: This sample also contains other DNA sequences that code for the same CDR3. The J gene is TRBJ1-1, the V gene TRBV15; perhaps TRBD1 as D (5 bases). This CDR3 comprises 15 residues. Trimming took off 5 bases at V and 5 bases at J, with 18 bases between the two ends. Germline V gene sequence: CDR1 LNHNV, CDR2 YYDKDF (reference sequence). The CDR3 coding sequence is TGTGCCACCAGCCGAGGAGGGGCATCGGGGACTGAAGCTTTCTTT. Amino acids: CATSRGGASGTEAFF. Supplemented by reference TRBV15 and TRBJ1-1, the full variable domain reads DAMVIQNPRYQVTQFGKPVTLSCSQTLNHNVMYWYQQKSSQAPKLLFHYYDKDFNNEADTPDNFQSRRPNTSFCFLDIRSPGLGDTAMYLCATSRGGASGTEAFFGQGTRLTVV.

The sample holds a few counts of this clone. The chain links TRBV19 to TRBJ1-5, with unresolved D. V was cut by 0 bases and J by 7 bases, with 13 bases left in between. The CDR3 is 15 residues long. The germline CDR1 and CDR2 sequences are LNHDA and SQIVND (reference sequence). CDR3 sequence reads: CASSIDDDRLQPQHF. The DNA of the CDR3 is TGTGCCAGTAGTATAGATGATGACCGCCTACAGCCCCAGCATTTT.